The rows below give T cell receptor beta chains drawn from one sample of a study of cytomegalovirus exposure and HLA in healthy donors. Produced via immunoSEQ multiplex PCR; TCRdb's table is partial and in-frame only. There are approximately 140,000 clones in the sample; around nine tenths occur only once, and 6.5% to 8.5% lies in the top ten. Sequenced: PBMCs. These receptors originate from a woman aged 18 to 35 in good health and CMV-seropositive. Each CDR3 is given with its conserved first and last residue. A D gene is named only where the DNA matches it firmly. The size field is filled for only some rows; it gives once, few, many or a size class.

TRBD2	TRBV28	NA	TRBJ2-1	TGTGCCAGCAGTTTATCCCGGACTAGTGTCGATGAGCAGTTCTTC	CASSLSRTSVDEQFF
TRBD1	TRBV5-4	NA	TRBJ2-7	TGTGCCAGCAGCTCATCGGGACAGGGGGTTAAGCAGTACTTC	CASSSSGQGVKQYF
NA	TRBV28	NA	TRBJ2-7	TGTGCCAGCAAGGGGGGGGGCACCGAGGGCTACGAGCAGTACTTC	CASKGGGTEGYEQYF
NA	TRBV28	NA	TRBJ1-2	TGTGCCAGCAGTTTAGTCCTTCGGGTGCATGGCTACACCTTC	CASSLVLRVHGYTF
TRBD1	TRBV19	NA	TRBJ1-2	TGTGCCAGTAGTACCGGGACAGGGTTCGGCTACACCTTC	CASSTGTGFGYTF
NA	TRBV27	NA	TRBJ2-3	TGTGCCAGCAGTTATCGGTCTGCCACAGATACGCAGTATTTT	CASSYRSATDTQYF
NA	TRBV7-3	NA	TRBJ1-1	TGTGCCAGCAGCTTATTAATGAACACTGAAGCTTTCTTT	CASSLLMNTEAFF
NA	TRBV12-5	NA	TRBJ2-5	TGTGCTAGTTCCTCCAGTTGGGGGCACCCAGAGACCCAGTACTTC	CASSSSWGHPETQYF
NA	TRBV27	NA	TRBJ2-1	TGTGCCAGCAGTTCCTACGGCGGAACGGCCTACAATGAGCAGTTCTTC	CASSSYGGTAYNEQFF
TRBD1	TRBV11-3	NA	TRBJ1-1	TGTGCCAGCAGCCTTACAGGGGGGACTGAAGCTTTCTTT	CASSLTGGTEAFF
NA	TRBV7-2	NA	TRBJ2-7	TGTGCCAGCAGCTTCCGGGACTTCTCCTACGAGCAGTACTTC	CASSFRDFSYEQYF
NA	TRBV2	NA	TRBJ2-3	TGTGCCAGCAGTGATTACCGGGTCGCAGATACGCAGTATTTT	CASSDYRVADTQYF
NA	TRBV5-5	NA	TRBJ2-7	TGTGCCAGCAGCTTGGATCACTACGAGCAGTACTTC	CASSLDHYEQYF
TRBD1	TRBV2	NA	TRBJ2-1	TGTGCCAGCAGCGGATTAGGACAGGGAGGCTACAATGAGCAGTTCTTC	CASSGLGQGGYNEQFF
TRBD2	TRBV9	NA	TRBJ2-7	TGTGCCAGCAGCGTAGCCGGACTAGCGGGGGACTACGAGCAGTACTTC	CASSVAGLAGDYEQYF
NA	TRBV21-1	once	TRBJ2-3	TGTGCCAGCAGCAAAGGCGGGAGGGCCCCCTCCGATACGCAGTATTTT	CASSKGGRAPSDTQYF
NA	TRBV7-2	NA	TRBJ1-3	TGTGCCAGCAGCTCCCTCTCTGGAAACACCATATATTTT	CASSSLSGNTIYF
TRBD2	TRBV5-1	NA	TRBJ2-1	TGCGCCAGCAGCTCCGGGACTAGGTCCTACAATGAGCAGTTCTTC	CASSSGTRSYNEQFF
NA	TRBV19	NA	TRBJ1-2	TGTGCCAGTAGTATTTTCGGGACACCTAACTATGGCTACACCTTC	CASSIFGTPNYGYTF
NA	TRBV30	once	TRBJ1-6	TGTGCCTGGAGTCCAGGGAGGCGGTGGCAATCACCCCTCCACTTT	CAWSPGRRWQSPLHF
TRBD1	TRBV7-3	NA	TRBJ1-2	TGTGCCAGCAGCCTCCAGGGGACAGCTAACTATGGCTACACCTTC	CASSLQGTANYGYTF
NA	TRBV6-1	NA	TRBJ1-3	TGTGCCAGCAGTGATCCCCGGGCTGGAAACACCATATATTTT	CASSDPRAGNTIYF
TRBD1	TRBV28	NA	TRBJ1-5	TGTGCCAGCATCCTATCCGGGACAGGGGGACCCCAGCATTTT	CASILSGTGGPQHF
NA	TRBV5-1	NA	TRBJ1-3	TGCGCCAGCAGCTTGTGGGACACCTCTGGAAACACCATATATTTT	CASSLWDTSGNTIYF
NA	TRBV10-3	NA	TRBJ1-2	TGTGCCATCAAGGAGGGAAACTATGGCTACACCTTC	CAIKEGNYGYTF
TRBD2	TRBV30	NA	TRBJ2-1	TGTGCCTGGAGTCCTCTATCTAGCGGGGTTTACAATGAGCAGTTCTTC	CAWSPLSSGVYNEQFF
TRBD1	TRBV6-1	NA	TRBJ1-1	TGTGCCAGCAGGGGACAGGGGTACACTGAAGCTTTCTTT	CASRGQGYTEAFF
TRBD1	TRBV6-5	NA	TRBJ1-3	TGTGCCAGCAGTCCGACAGGGAGCGTTGGAAACACCATATATTTT	CASSPTGSVGNTIYF
NA	TRBV27	NA	TRBJ1-2	TGTGCCAGCACTCATAAAGGCGGGGGAAGGTATGGCTACACCTTC	CASTHKGGGRYGYTF
NA	TRBV29-1	once	TRBJ2-2	TGCAGCGTTGGACCGGGGGAAGGTGGCGGGGAGCTGTTTTTT	CSVGPGEGGGELFF
NA	TRBV4-1	few	TRBJ1-6	TGCGCCAGCAGCCAAGCAACTCTCTTGGCCCTCCACTTT	CASSQATLLALHF
NA	TRBV5-1	NA	TRBJ2-6	TGCGCCAGCAGCTTGACAGCTCCTTCTGGGGCCAACGTCCTGACTTTC	CASSLTAPSGANVLTF
TRBD2	TRBV29-1	NA	TRBJ2-1	TGCAGCGCCGGGGGGTATAGGAATGAGCAGTTCTTC	CSAGGYRNEQFF
TRBD2	TRBV27	NA	TRBJ2-1	TGTGCCAGCAGTTTTCTAGCGGTCTCCTACAATGAGCAGTTCTTC	CASSFLAVSYNEQFF
NA	TRBV5-1	NA	TRBJ2-7	TGCGCCAGCAGCTTGGCCCCTGACAGTCCCTACGAGCAGTACTTC	CASSLAPDSPYEQYF
NA	TRBV28	NA	TRBJ2-7	TGTGCCAGCAGTTCGACCTACTACGATGGGTACTTC	CASSSTYYDGYF
TRBD2	TRBV11-2	NA	TRBJ2-7	TGTGCCAGCAGCCTTCGACTAGCGGGGGTCTACGAGCAGTACTTC	CASSLRLAGVYEQYF
TRBD1	TRBV5-6	NA	TRBJ1-3	TGTGCCAGCAGCTTTGGAGGACAGGGCCTCGGAAACACCATATATTTT	CASSFGGQGLGNTIYF
TRBD2	TRBV13	NA	TRBJ2-7	TGTGCCAGCAGACCCCTTAGCGGGGGGGCCGTCTACGAGCAGTACTTC	CASRPLSGGAVYEQYF
TRBD1	TRBV30	NA	TRBJ1-1	TGTGCCTGGACAGACAGGGGGCAGTACACTGAAGCTTTCTTT	CAWTDRGQYTEAFF
TRBD1	TRBV28	NA	TRBJ1-2	TGTGCCAGCACCACTGCGAGGGGGCTGGGGGGCTACACCTTC	CASTTARGLGGYTF
NA	TRBV4-2	NA	TRBJ1-2	TGTGCCAGCAGCCAAGATTGGGGCAGGGATGGCTACACCTTC	CASSQDWGRDGYTF
NA	TRBV6-1	NA	TRBJ1-5	TGTGCCACAGGGGTTAGCAATCAGCCCCAGCATTTT	CATGVSNQPQHF
NA	TRBV5-5	NA	TRBJ1-1	TGTGCCAGCAGCTTGAATGGGGGGACTGAAGCTTTCTTT	CASSLNGGTEAFF
NA	TRBV12-2	NA	TRBJ2-1	TGTGCAAGTCGCCCCCCCACTAGCGGGGGGGCTGATTTGTATGCCAATGAGCAGTTCTTC	CASRPPTSGGADLYANEQFF
TRBD1	TRBV5-1	NA	TRBJ2-7	TGCGCCAGCAGCTTGGGGGACAGGTTTTACGAGCAGTACTTC	CASSLGDRFYEQYF
NA	TRBV18	NA	TRBJ1-2	TGTGCCAGCTCACGGAACTCACATGACCCAGGGTATGGCTACACCTTC	CASSRNSHDPGYGYTF
NA	TRBV9	NA	TRBJ1-1	TGTGCCAGCAGCGTAGCCCCAGGGAACACTGAAGCTTTCTTT	CASSVAPGNTEAFF
NA	TRBV7-8	once	TRBJ2-5	TGTGCCAGCAGCCCAAGACTAGTCCAAGAGACCCAGTACTTC	CASSPRLVQETQYF
TRBD1	TRBV27	few	TRBJ1-2	TGTGCCAGCAGTCTTGACAGGGGCTATGGCTACACCTTC	CASSLDRGYGYTF
NA	TRBV6-6	NA	TRBJ1-5	TGTGCCAGCAGTTACTCGGCGGGGCCCCAGCATTTT	CASSYSAGPQHF
NA	TRBV5-5	few	TRBJ2-7	TGTGCCAGCAGCTTGGTCCGCAGCTACGAGCAGTACTTC	CASSLVRSYEQYF
NA	TRBV25-1	NA	TRBJ1-3	TGTGCCAGCAGTGAATCCCGGGGTGGTGACACCATATATTTT	CASSESRGGDTIYF
TRBD2	TRBV28	NA	TRBJ2-7	TGTGCCAGCAGACCCTCGGGGGGGGAGCAGTACTTC	CASRPSGGEQYF
NA	TRBV20-1	NA	TRBJ2-7	TGCAGTGCGGGAGACCCCTACGAGCAGTACTTC	CSAGDPYEQYF
TRBD2	TRBV27	NA	TRBJ2-7	TGTGCCAGCAGTTGGACTAGCGGGAGGACCCACGAGCAGTACTTC	CASSWTSGRTHEQYF
TRBD1	TRBV6-1	NA	TRBJ2-7	TGTGCCAGCACCCCGGGACAGGGCGCCTTCTACGAGCAGTACTTC	CASTPGQGAFYEQYF
TRBD1	TRBV6-5	NA	TRBJ2-5	TGTGCCAGCAGCCAGGGGGCAGGGGAGACCCAGTACTTC	CASSQGAGETQYF
TRBD1	TRBV5-1	once	TRBJ1-2	TGCGCCAGCAGCTCGGGCGGGACAGGAGTCTCGTATGGCTACACCTTC	CASSSGGTGVSYGYTF